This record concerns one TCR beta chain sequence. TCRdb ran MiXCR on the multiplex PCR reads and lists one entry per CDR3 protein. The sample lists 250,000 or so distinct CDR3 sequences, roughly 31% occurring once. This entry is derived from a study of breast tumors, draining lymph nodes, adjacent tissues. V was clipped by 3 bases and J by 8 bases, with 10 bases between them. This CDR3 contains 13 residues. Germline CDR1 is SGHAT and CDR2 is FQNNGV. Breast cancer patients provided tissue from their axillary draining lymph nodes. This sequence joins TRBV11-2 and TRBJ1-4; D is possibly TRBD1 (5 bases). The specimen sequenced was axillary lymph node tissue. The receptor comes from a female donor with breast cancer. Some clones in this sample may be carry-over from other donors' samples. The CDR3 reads CASSLGRGEKLFF. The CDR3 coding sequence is TGTGCCAGCAGCTTGGGGCGCGGCGAAAAACTGTTTTTT.